This TCR beta chain derives from a study of OX40 agonist ivuxolimab in advanced cancers. In the study overall: The eligibility criteria allowed prior anti-PD-1, anti-PD-L1 or anti-CTLA-4 therapy, and 30% to 40% had some.

Here immunoSEQ multiplex PCR was the method, and the copy in TCRdb shows in-frame clones only, minus some. The sample contains about 12,000 clones, around 80% of which appear only once. Germline assignment: CDR1 SSHAT and CDR2 FNYEAQ (reference sequence). The CDR3 totals 15 residues. This chain links TRBV7-7 with TRBJ2-2, with 7 bases lining up with TRBD1. This TCR was sampled from an adult with an advanced solid tumor such as melanoma, head and neck, liver or kidney cancer. This specimen consisted of CD4+ or CD8+ T cells sorted from blood, obtained in a trial of the OX40 agonist ivuxolimab. Written as DNA, the CDR3 is TGTGCTACCAAAACCCAGGACAGGCACACCGGGGAGCTGTTTTTT. The encoded protein is CATKTQDRHTGELFF.